Here is one TCR beta chain with its context. Its antigen is unknown. Libraries were prepared by immunoSEQ multiplex PCR; TCRdb keeps only in-frame clonotypes and omits some of them. The sample yields about 60,000 clones, around 86% seen once. The CDR3 spans 13 residues. The V and J ends lost 5 bases and 5 bases respectively, with 11 bases between them. Germline CDR1 is SGDLS and CDR2 is YYNGEE. This sample was included in a study of graft-versus-host responses after intestinal transplantation. Study outcomes and limitations: Peak circulating GvH clone levels were associated with early post-transplant HvG declines.

Tissue from the graft was processed to free its intraepithelial and lamina propria lymphocytes. This sequence joins TRBV9 and TRBJ2-1; tentative D call: TRBD2 (6 bases). This receptor was identified in a human patient who received an intestinal transplant, so some T cells may come from the graft donor. Sample: ileum tissue, taken about 350 days after transplant. CDR3 nucleotides: TGTGCCAGCAGGGGGGGAATCGACAATGAGCAGTTCTTC. Its translation: CASRGGIDNEQFF.